The source of this T cell receptor (beta chain) is a study of cytomegalovirus exposure and HLA in healthy donors. Researchers ran the PCR with 60 Vbeta and 13 Jbeta primers. Clones were read by immunoSEQ multiplex PCR, and TCRdb kept only the in-frame ones, dropping some. The table records 120,000 to 150,000 clones, 80% to 85% of them present only once. Germline V gene data show CDR1 as SGHRS and CDR2 as YFSETQ. The CDR3 contains 15 residues. V lost 0 bases to trimming and J lost 4 bases, with 11 bases between them. Study-level findings and limits: TCR beta chains numbering under 200 were designated cytomegalovirus-associated. Later analysis revealed greater clonal expansion in HLA-associated TCR beta chains than in equally common others. In an earlier analysis, productive rearrangement rates for most beta V segments clustered near 87% or 30%.

Note on this clone: Its antigen is not identified.

The clonotype originates from a male donor in good health and CMV-seronegative. The sequenced sample was PBMCs. The rearrangement uses TRBV5-1 and TRBJ1-3; D perhaps matches TRBD1 (6 bases). As DNA, the CDR3 is TGCGCCAGCAGCTTGGTCACAGGGACAGGAAACACCATATATTTT. As protein: CASSLVTGTGNTIYF.